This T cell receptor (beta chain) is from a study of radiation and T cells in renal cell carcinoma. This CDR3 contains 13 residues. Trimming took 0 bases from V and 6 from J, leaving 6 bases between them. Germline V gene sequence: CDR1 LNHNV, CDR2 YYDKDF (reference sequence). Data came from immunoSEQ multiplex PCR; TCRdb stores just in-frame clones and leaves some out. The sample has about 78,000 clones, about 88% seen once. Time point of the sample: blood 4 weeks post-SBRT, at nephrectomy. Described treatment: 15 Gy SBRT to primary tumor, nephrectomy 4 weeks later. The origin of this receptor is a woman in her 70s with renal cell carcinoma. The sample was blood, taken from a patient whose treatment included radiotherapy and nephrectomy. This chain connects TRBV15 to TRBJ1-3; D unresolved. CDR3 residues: CATSRDPENTIYF. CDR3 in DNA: TGTGCCACCAGCAGAGACCCCGAAAACACCATATATTTT.